This is a list of T cell receptor beta chains from one sample in a study of blood T cell repertoires in COVID-19. Measured with immunoSEQ multiplex PCR; TCRdb has only the in-frame clones, and not every one. Of 150,000 to 200,000 clones listed, approximately 73% are singletons. Source material: PBMCs or T cells enriched from blood (not recorded which). Receptors originate from a woman aged 45-65 years with acute COVID-19. Both conserved end residues are trimmed from each CDR3.

>TRBJ2-3|TRBV7-3
ASSPYPVAELTDTQY
>TRBJ2-4|TRBV3-1/TRBV3-2
ASRAGGAAKNIQY
>TRBJ1-1|TRBV3-1/TRBV3-2
ASSQPDRGDRAF
>TRBJ2-5|TRBV9
ASSVSGAIQETQY
>TRBJ2-5|TRBV5-1
ASSLAAGAGETQY
>TRBJ2-3|TRBV4-3
ASSQGGQTGGTDTQY
>TRBJ1-2|TRBV28
ASTAGGANYGYT
>TRBJ1-4|TRBV5-8
ASSLGDTVGATNEKLF
>TRBJ1-3|TRBV9
ASSVGSSGNTIY
>TRBJ2-5|TRBV6-5
ASKWAGLETQY
>TRBJ2-3|TRBV9
ASSVFSGGYTDTQY
>TRBJ1-5|TRBV4-2
ASSQDEASNQPQH
>TRBJ1-2|TRBV3-1/TRBV3-2
ASSQGTVYGYT
>TRBJ1-2|TRBV28
ASSPGQGYYGYT
>TRBJ2-1|TRBV7-6
ASSLRQGRL
>TRBJ1-2|TRBV7-9
ASKKTQGYGYT
>TRBJ1-5|TRBV6-2/TRBV6-3
ASSYRGRDNQPQH
>TRBJ2-5|TRBV18
ASSPGQPESQETQY
>TRBJ1-6|TRBV5-1
ASSLAREYNSPLH
>TRBJ2-1|TRBV7-9
ASSSGGPYNEQF
>TRBJ2-3|TRBV9
ASTGGAQPDTQY
>TRBJ1-4|TRBV19
ASSIDQTGPRNLF
>TRBJ2-1|TRBV4-3
ASSQVGRLVRNEQF
>TRBJ2-2|TRBV27
ASSSSWAGAGTGELF
>TRBJ1-1|TRBV5-1
ASSLYILRGKETGSAF
>TRBJ2-3|TRBV11-3
ASSLGEPGTQY
>TRBJ1-1|TRBV25-1
ASSAFTGNTEAF
>TRBJ1-5|TRBV30
AWSVGGNQPQH
>TRBJ1-1|TRBV19
ASKAVILDRGFMKNTEAF
>TRBJ1-4|TRBV19
ASRPNQGTNEKLF
>TRBJ2-5|TRBV29-1
SVEAAGGGETQY
>TRBJ2-1|TRBV14
ASSQYGGGNEQF
>TRBJ1-1|TRBV27
ASSFQPGQGFRAF
>TRBJ2-5|TRBV4-1
ASSQVSSGGPQETQY
>TRBJ1-4|TRBV19
ASSDTGFTNEKLF
>TRBJ1-2|TRBV6-5
ASSSGLVYGYT
>TRBJ2-3|TRBV28
ASNTAGTGLSDTQY
>TRBJ1-2|TRBV28
ASSRYRTGGPGGYT
>TRBJ2-4|TRBV23-1
ASRREY